What follows are 19 T cell receptor beta chains derived from one specimen sequenced in a study of radiation and T cells in renal cell carcinoma. Time point reported: baseline pretreatment blood. Documented treatment: 15 Gy SBRT to primary tumor, nephrectomy 4 weeks later. Here immunoSEQ multiplex PCR was the method, and the copy in TCRdb shows in-frame clones only, minus some. The table lists 150,000 or so clones, nearly 90% of them singletons. This sample comprised blood, obtained from a patient whose treatment included radiotherapy and nephrectomy. The receptors shown here come from a woman aged 45-60 years with renal cell carcinoma.

The V and J genes are TRBV4-1 and TRBJ2-7, with D possibly matching TRBD1 (6 bases). The CDR3 consists of 15 residues. In germline, CDR1 is MGHRA, CDR2 YSYEKL. V was trimmed by 2 bases and J by 5 bases, leaving 16 bases between them. The chain's CDR3 is CASSQTTGQWNEQYF. The CDR3 region has the DNA TGCGCCAGCAGCCAAACAACAGGGCAGTGGAACGAGCAGTACTTC.

This chain links TRBV29-1 with TRBJ2-2; maybe TRBD2 (5 bases). Germline lookup yields CDR1 SQVTM and CDR2 ANQGSEA. The CDR3 covers 13 residues. Trimming took 7 bases from V and 4 from J, leaving 13 bases between them. The CDR3 nucleotides read TGCAGCGCCGCCGGGATAAGCACCGGGGAGCTGTTTTTT. Translation gives CSAAGISTGELFF.

The chain uses TRBV6-6 and TRBJ2-7; D not certain. V was shortened by 5 bases and J by 2 bases, with 19 bases between the two germline ends. Germline CDR1 is MNHNY and CDR2 is SVGAGI (reference sequence). This CDR3 contains 16 residues. CDR3 DNA: TGTGCCAGCAGTGGCCTAGTGAGTGGAACGACCTACGAGCAGTACTTC. This codes for CASSGLVSGTTYEQYF.

The chain recombines TRBV11-2 with TRBJ1-2; D uncertain. The V gene lost 0 bases and the J gene lost 5 bases, with 4 bases spanning the gap. Germline V gene lookup returns CDR1 SGHAT and CDR2 FQNNGV. This CDR3 contains 12 residues. The CDR3 reads CASSLEQYGYTF. DNA for the CDR3: TGTGCCAGCAGCTTAGAGCAGTATGGCTACACCTTC.

The V call is TRBV5-4, the J call TRBJ2-7, with D maybe TRBD1 (6 bases). The CDR3 contains 14 residues. Between the trimmed V and J ends, which lost 0 bases and 3 bases, there was a span of 10 bases. Germline assignment: CDR1 SGHNT and CDR2 YYREEE (reference sequence). In nucleotides, the CDR3 is TGTGCCAGCAGCTTGGACAGGGCCAGCTACGAGCAGTACTTC. Amino acids: CASSLDRASYEQYF.

The chain carries TRBV5-5 and TRBJ2-3; D gene uncertain. The germline V gene has CDR1 SGHKS and CDR2 YYEKEE (reference sequence). Trimming pared 4 bases from V and 3 bases from J, leaving 18 bases between. This CDR3 comprises 16 residues. Here the CDR3 DNA reads TGTGCCAGCAGCAGGACGGTTTCGGTGCGGACAGATACGCAGTATTTT. Its translation: CASSRTVSVRTDTQYF.

The gene calls are TRBV28 and TRBJ1-3; unclear D gene. Trimming removed 3 bases from V and 2 bases from J, with 5 bases in between. This CDR3 is 13 amino acids long. Germline V gene lookup returns CDR1 MDHEN and CDR2 SYDVKM. CDR3 nucleotide sequence: TGTGCCAGCAGTTTGGCAGCTGGAAACACCATATATTTT. Translation: CASSLAAGNTIYF.

The rearrangement links TRBV6-4 to TRBJ2-3; a weak D match, TRBD2 (6 bases). V lost 2 bases and J lost 0, with 18 bases in between. From germline, CDR1 is MRHNA and CDR2 SNTAGT. The CDR3 contains 18 residues. The CDR3 loop reads CASSDPGDPDFSTDTQYF. The CDR3, as DNA: TGTGCCAGCAGTGACCCGGGGGACCCCGATTTCAGCACAGATACGCAGTATTTT.

V usage is TRBV28 and J usage is TRBJ1-1; TRBD1 is a possible D gene (6 bases). CDR1 is MDHEN, CDR2 SYDVKM, per germline. The CDR3 contains 15 residues. Trimming pared 6 bases from V and 0 bases from J, leaving 14 bases between. The CDR3 DNA reads TGTGCCAGCAGCCCGGCGACAGGACTGAACACTGAAGCTTTCTTT. This gives the protein CASSPATGLNTEAFF.

The V and J genes are TRBV23-1 and TRBJ1-2, with D tentatively TRBD1 (6 bases). TRBV23-1 is identified as an open reading frame with a role that is uncertain. This CDR3 spans 14 amino acids. V was cut by 7 bases and J by 4 bases, with 16 bases left in between. The CDR3 spells CASISGALVYGYTF. DNA of the CDR3: TGCGCCAGCATCTCAGGGGCCCTAGTCTATGGCTACACCTTC.

This chain connects TRBV2 to TRBJ2-7; TRBD2 aligns across 8 bases. Germline V gene data show CDR1 as SNHLY and CDR2 as FYNNEI. The CDR3 has 14 residues. The J segment lost 8 bases and the V segment lost 6 bases, leaving 12 bases of the junction unmatched. This CDR3 reads CASRLGTREAKQYF. The CDR3 DNA sequence: TGTGCCAGCAGGCTCGGGACTAGGGAAGCTAAGCAGTACTTC. Complete variable domain (other parts from reference TRBV2 and TRBJ2-7): EPEVTQTPSHQVTQMGQEVILRCVPISNHLYFYWYRQILGQKVEFLVSFYNNEISEKSEIFDDQFSVERPDGSNFTLKIRSTKLEDSAMYFCASRLGTREAKQYFGPGTRLTVT.

The chain links TRBV19 to TRBJ1-6; possible D gene TRBD1, 5 bases. The CDR3 loop spans 13 amino acids. V gave up 7 bases and J gave up 8 bases, with 12 bases separating them. Germline values: CDR1 LNHDA, CDR2 SQIVND (reference sequence). The CDR3 protein is CASTGDRDSPLHF. CDR3 DNA sequence: TGTGCCAGTACGGGGGATCGTGATTCACCCCTCCACTTT.

The gene calls are TRBV9 and TRBJ2-7; 15 bases are a match to TRBD2. The germline gives CDR1 SGDLS, CDR2 YYNGEE. With V trimmed by 3 bases and J by 5 bases, 9 bases remained unmatched. This CDR3 contains 17 residues. This chain's CDR3 is CASSAGLAGGLIDEQYF. CDR3 DNA sequence: TGTGCCAGCAGCGCTGGACTAGCGGGGGGGCTTATCGACGAGCAGTACTTC.

The CDR3 loop reads CASARAMNTEAFF. CDR3 nucleotide sequence: TGTGCCAGCGCCCGGGCAATGAACACTGAAGCTTTCTTT. The V and J genes are TRBV6-1 and TRBJ1-1; D uncertain. The germline V and J ends were trimmed by 8 bases and 0 bases, with 10 bases remaining between them. The germline V gene encodes CDR1 MNHNS and CDR2 SASEGT. The CDR3 contains 13 residues.

This clone appeared a few times. V gene TRBV18 combines with J gene TRBJ1-1; TRBD1 might be the D (6 bases). The CDR3 runs 14 residues. Germline values: CDR1 KGHSH, CDR2 LQKENI. The germline V and J ends were trimmed by 6 bases and 6 bases, with 17 bases remaining between them. CDR3 nucleotide sequence: TGTGCCAGCTCCCTGGACAGAGAGTGGCCTGAAGCTTTCTTT. Protein: CASSLDREWPEAFF.

V is TRBV14 and J is TRBJ2-7; D unresolved. CDR1 and CDR2 from the germline V gene are SGHDN and FVKESK. The CDR3 spans 16 residues. The germline V and J ends were trimmed by 0 bases and 4 bases, with 16 bases remaining between them. The CDR3 nucleotides are TGTGCCAGCAGCCAAGATGGGTCTGGTCGGCCGTACGAGCAGTACTTC. It is translated as CASSQDGSGRPYEQYF.

This sequence joins TRBV6-1 and TRBJ1-2; D perhaps matches TRBD1 (6 bases). CDR3 length equals 14 residues. Trimming took 2 bases from V and 5 from J, leaving 12 bases between them. The germline V gene has CDR1 MNHNS and CDR2 SASEGT. CDR3 coding DNA: TGTGCCAGCAGTGAATGGGGGGCCGGGTATGGCTACACCTTC. Its translation is CASSEWGAGYGYTF.

The chain has TRBV4-3 and TRBJ2-3; TRBD2 aligns across 10 bases. Trimming removed 0 bases from V and 0 bases from J; junction bases left unmatched: 12. Germline-derived CDR1 and CDR2 are LGHNA and YSLEER. This CDR3 is 20 amino acids long. CDR3 region: CASSQDSASGGQSSTDTQYF. For the CDR3, the DNA is TGCGCCAGCAGCCAAGATTCTGCTAGCGGGGGCCAATCTAGCACAGATACGCAGTATTTT.

This clone was recorded once. The CDR3 here is CAWGRPGQGADSPLHF. CDR3 in DNA: TGTGCCTGGGGGCGCCCGGGACAGGGGGCGGATTCACCCCTCCACTTT. The rearrangement uses TRBV30 and TRBJ1-6; 12 nucleotides agree with TRBD1. J was trimmed by 8 bases and V by 5 bases; bases with no gene match: 10. The length of the CDR3 is 16 residues. Germline CDR1 reads GTSNPN; CDR2 reads SVGIG (reference sequence).